This T cell receptor (beta chain) stems from a study of blood T cell repertoires in COVID-19. Study as a whole: Sites across the United States, Italy and Spain contributed samples from acute and convalescent COVID-19. Sources were T cells, B-cell-depleted T cells, or PBMCs; the material itself was cDNA or gDNA.

How the authors handled the data: Nucleated cell number was recorded as an estimate derived from reference gene primer amplification. Only in-frame clones appear in the TCRdb table, and some are missing; sequencing was by immunoSEQ multiplex PCR. That table furnishes V, J and clone size, whereas the DNA furnished D and trimming. Altogether about 190,000 clones are present, 84% being singletons, with the ten largest covering 4.5% to 6%. CDR1 is MDHEN and CDR2 is SYDVKM in the germline V gene. V lost 6 bases, J lost 5 bases, and 0 bases stayed unmatched. The CDR3 runs 13 residues. The chain is built from TRBV28 and TRBJ1-4; 10 nucleotides align to TRBD1. Sequenced input: peripheral blood. The TCR sequence derives from a woman aged 70-85 years with active or convalescent COVID-19. The DNA for the CDR3 is TGTGCCAGCAGGGGACAGGGGAATGAAAAACTGTTTTTT. It is translated as CASRGQGNEKLFF. Based on the CDR3 plus reference TRBV28 and TRBJ1-4, the full variable domain is DVKVTQSSRYLVKRTGEKVFLECVQDMDHENMFWYRQDPGLGLRLIYFSYDVKMKEKGDIPEGYSVSREKKERFSLILESASTNQTSMYLCASRGQGNEKLFFGSGTQLSVL.